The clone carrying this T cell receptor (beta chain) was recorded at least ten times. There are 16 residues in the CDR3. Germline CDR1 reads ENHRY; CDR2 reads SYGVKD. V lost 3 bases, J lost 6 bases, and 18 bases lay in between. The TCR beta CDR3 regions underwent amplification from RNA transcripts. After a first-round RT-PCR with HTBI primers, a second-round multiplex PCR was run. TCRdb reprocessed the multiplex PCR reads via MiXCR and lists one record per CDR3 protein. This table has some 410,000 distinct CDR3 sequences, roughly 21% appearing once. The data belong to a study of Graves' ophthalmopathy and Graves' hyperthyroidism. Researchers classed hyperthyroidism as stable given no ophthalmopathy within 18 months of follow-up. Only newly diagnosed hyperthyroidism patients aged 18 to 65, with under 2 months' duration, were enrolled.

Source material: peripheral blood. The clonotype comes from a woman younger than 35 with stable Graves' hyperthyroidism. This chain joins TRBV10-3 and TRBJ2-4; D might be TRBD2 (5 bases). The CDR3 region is CAISDEGLGGLNIQYF. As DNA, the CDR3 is TGTGCCATCAGTGACGAGGGCCTCGGAGGACTAAACATTCAGTACTTC.